This T cell receptor beta chain was sequenced during a study of blood T cell repertoires in COVID-19. Study-level background: The origin of the acute and convalescent COVID-19 samples was the United States, Italy and Spain.

Generated by immunoSEQ multiplex PCR, the TCRdb table keeps only in-frame clones and is missing some. Among 150,000 to 250,000 clones, about four fifths were seen once, and the ten largest hold less than 8.5%. This CDR3 spans 13 amino acids. Germline V gives CDR1 ENHRY, CDR2 SYGVKD. Losses at the gene ends were 6 bases for V and 3 bases for J; bases not matched to a gene: 2. The study drew participants aged about 18 to 89 years from roughly 25 US areas. Participant-reported clinical history was the basis for cohort assignment. In its sample, this clone was seen a few times. This clonotype was obtained from a man between 35 and 55 years old who had recovered from COVID-19. The material sequenced was PBMCs or T cells enriched from blood (not recorded which). The V gene is TRBV10-3, the J gene TRBJ1-1, with TRBD1 matching 9 bases. In DNA form, the CDR3 reads TGTGCCATCAGGGGACAGGGAGACACTGAAGCTTTCTTT. Its translation: CAIRGQGDTEAFF.